This TCR beta chain was recorded in a study of graft-versus-host responses after intestinal transplantation. Turning to the study itself: The transplants performed in recipients were multivisceral, liver-intestinal, or isolated intestinal. Every recipient had anti-thymocyte globulin induction and around 3 years of tacrolimus plus steroids. Whole-study findings and limits: Levels of circulating GvH clones at their peak were associated with early post-transplant HvG declines. Recipient marrow harbored GvH clones, some of which surfaced first in ileum or blood.

Losses at the gene ends were 4 bases for V and 4 bases for J; bases not matched to a gene: 7. CDR1 MNHNS and CDR2 SASEGT come from the germline V gene. This CDR3 has 15 residues. Sequencing used immunoSEQ multiplex PCR; TCRdb keeps in-frame clones, though not all of them. Of more than 85,000 clones listed, roughly 85% are singletons. In regard to this clone: No antigen is known for it.

The sample was unstimulated CD4+ T cells sorted from spleen or lymph node cells, taken before intestinal transplant. The sequence was obtained from a human donor who received an intestinal transplant. The chain is built from TRBV6-1 and TRBJ1-3; 7 bases align to TRBD1. CDR3 sequence (DNA): TGTGCCAGCAGTGTCTCGCCGGGACAGGGAAACACCATATATTTT. Protein sequence: CASSVSPGQGNTIYF.